This TCR beta chain came from a study of blood T cell repertoires in COVID-19. Across the whole study: The United States, Italy and Spain supplied acute and convalescent COVID-19 samples. Sample material is recorded as cDNA or gDNA derived from T cells, B-cell-depleted T cells, or PBMCs.

V lost 2 bases, J lost 3 bases, and 5 bases stayed unmatched. In germline, CDR1 is LGHDT, CDR2 YNNKEL (reference sequence). The CDR3 length is 15 residues. TCRdb keeps only in-frame clones here, not all; method: immunoSEQ multiplex PCR. The sample lists about 410,000 clones; approximately 90% were seen once. Sequencing was carried out using peripheral blood. The chain has TRBV3-1 (or the pseudogene TRBV3-2) and TRBJ1-2; 8 bases map to TRBD1. The source of this sequence is a woman in her thirties or forties with COVID-19, enrolled during active disease. CDR3 sequence reads: CASSQMTGAHYGYTF. In DNA, the CDR3 is TGTGCCAGCAGCCAAATGACAGGGGCCCACTATGGCTACACCTTC.